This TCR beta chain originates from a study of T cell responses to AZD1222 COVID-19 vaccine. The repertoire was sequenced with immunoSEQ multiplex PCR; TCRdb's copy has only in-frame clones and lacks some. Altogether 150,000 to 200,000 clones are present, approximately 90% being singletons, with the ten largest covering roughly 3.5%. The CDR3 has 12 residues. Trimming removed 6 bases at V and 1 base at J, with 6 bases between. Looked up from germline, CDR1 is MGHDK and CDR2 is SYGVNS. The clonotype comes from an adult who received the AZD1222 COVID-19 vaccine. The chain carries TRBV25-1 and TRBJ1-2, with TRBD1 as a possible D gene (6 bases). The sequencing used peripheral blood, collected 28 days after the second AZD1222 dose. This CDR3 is CASRQGNYGYTF. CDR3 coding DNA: TGTGCCAGCAGACAGGGTAACTATGGCTACACCTTC.